The clone carrying this T cell receptor beta chain was detected only a few times. As yet, its antigen is unknown. The data are from a study of vaccination effects on CD4 cells after COVID-19. Subsequent to 10 days of culture, CD4+ T cells were isolated. Half the medium was swapped for IL-2 medium on days 3 and 7. Clones were sequenced by immunoSEQ multiplex PCR, and TCRdb holds only the in-frame ones, with some missing. This sample has 35,000 to 40,000 clones, with approximately 75% found just once. This TCR came from a human donor who received a COVID-19 vaccine. The material was CD4+ T cells from PBMCs cultured without peptide, obtained before COVID-19 vaccination.

This CDR3 is CASSSTTGNYGYTF. The CDR3 DNA is TGTGCCAGCAGCTCAACGACAGGGAACTATGGCTACACCTTC. This sequence joins TRBV3-1 (or the pseudogene TRBV3-2) and TRBJ1-2; 7 positions agree with TRBD1. This CDR3 contains 14 residues. The V gene end was trimmed by 5 bases and the J gene end by 2 bases; junction bases not matched to a gene: 5. Germline V gene sequence: CDR1 LGHDT, CDR2 YNNKEL (reference sequence).